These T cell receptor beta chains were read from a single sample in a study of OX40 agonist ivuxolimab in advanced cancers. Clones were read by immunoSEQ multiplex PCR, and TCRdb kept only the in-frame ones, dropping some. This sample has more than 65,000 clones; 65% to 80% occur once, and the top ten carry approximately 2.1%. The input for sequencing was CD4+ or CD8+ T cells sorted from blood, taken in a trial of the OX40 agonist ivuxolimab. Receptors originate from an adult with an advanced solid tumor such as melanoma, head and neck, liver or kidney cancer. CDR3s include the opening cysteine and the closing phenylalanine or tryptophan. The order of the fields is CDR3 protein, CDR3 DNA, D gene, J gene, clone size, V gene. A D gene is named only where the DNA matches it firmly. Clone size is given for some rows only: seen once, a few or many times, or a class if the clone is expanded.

CDR3: CASSMATAGPQPQHF; DNA: TGTGCCAGTAGTATGGCGACAGCGGGCCCTCAGCCCCAGCATTTT; D: -; J: TRBJ1-5; size: few; V: TRBV19
CDR3: CASSLRPGLNTGELFF; DNA: TGTGCCAGCAGCTTAAGGCCAGGGCTCAACACCGGGGAGCTGTTTTTT; D: -; J: TRBJ2-2; size: -; V: TRBV7-3
CDR3: CASRDSSTYEQYF; DNA: TGTGCCAGCAGGGACAGCTCCACCTACGAGCAGTACTTC; D: -; J: TRBJ2-7; size: -; V: TRBV28
CDR3: CASSLSWGKGNTEAFF; DNA: TGTGCCAGCAGCTTGAGTTGGGGCAAGGGGAACACTGAAGCTTTCTTT; D: -; J: TRBJ1-1; size: -; V: TRBV5-6
CDR3: CASSFRAQGETQYF; DNA: TGCGCCAGCAGCTTCAGGGCACAGGGAGAGACCCAGTACTTC; D: -; J: TRBJ2-5; size: -; V: TRBV4-1
CDR3: CASSESSGKNTIYF; DNA: TGCGCCAGCAGTGAGTCATCGGGGAAAAACACCATATATTTT; D: -; J: TRBJ1-3; size: once; V: TRBV10-1
CDR3: CASSFNSGAGANVLTF; DNA: TGTGCCAGCAGCTTTAACTCAGGGGCTGGGGCCAACGTCCTGACTTTC; D: -; J: TRBJ2-6; size: -; V: TRBV4-2
CDR3: CASDSRRGNQPQHF; DNA: TGTGCCAGCGACTCTCGCCGGGGCAATCAGCCCCAGCATTTT; D: -; J: TRBJ1-5; size: -; V: TRBV6-1
CDR3: CASSDPDRVQETQYF; DNA: TGTGCCAGCAGTGATCCTGACAGGGTCCAAGAGACCCAGTACTTC; D: TRBD1; J: TRBJ2-5; size: few; V: TRBV2
CDR3: CASIPRGTIYYEQYF; DNA: TGTGCCAGCATCCCGAGGGGAACTATTTACTACGAGCAGTACTTC; D: -; J: TRBJ2-7; size: -; V: TRBV28
CDR3: CASSLAGRGKGYTF; DNA: TGTGCCAGCAGCTTAGCGGGCAGGGGGAAGGGCTACACCTTC; D: TRBD1; J: TRBJ1-2; size: -; V: TRBV7-9
CDR3: CASRPGATNEKLFF; DNA: TGTGCCAGCAGACCAGGGGCAACTAATGAAAAACTGTTTTTT; D: -; J: TRBJ1-4; size: few; V: TRBV6-1
CDR3: CASSLAGQGGYEQYF; DNA: TGCGCCAGCAGCTTGGCGGGACAGGGCGGATACGAGCAGTACTTC; D: TRBD1; J: TRBJ2-7; size: -; V: TRBV5-1
CDR3: CASSSDHQSSQPQHF; DNA: TGTGCCAGCTCGTCCGACCATCAGTCCTCTCAGCCCCAGCATTTT; D: -; J: TRBJ1-5; size: -; V: TRBV18
CDR3: CASSSQGQGAFF; DNA: TGTGCCAGCAGCAGCCAGGGACAGGGGGCTTTCTTT; D: TRBD1; J: TRBJ1-1; size: -; V: TRBV5-8
CDR3: CTVGRSYGYTF; DNA: TGCACCGTAGGGAGATCCTATGGCTACACCTTC; D: -; J: TRBJ1-2; size: -; V: TRBV20-1
CDR3: CASHPANTEAFF; DNA: TGTGCCAGCCACCCGGCAAACACTGAAGCTTTCTTT; D: -; J: TRBJ1-1; size: -; V: TRBV6-6
CDR3: CASSEALRTGVGNTEAFF; DNA: TGTGCCAGCAGTGAAGCGCTGAGGACAGGGGTGGGGAACACTGAAGCTTTCTTT; D: TRBD1; J: TRBJ1-1; size: -; V: TRBV6-1
CDR3: CASSQGPDVSGNTIYF; DNA: TGTGCCAGCAGCCAAGGACCAGATGTCTCTGGAAACACCATATATTTT; D: -; J: TRBJ1-3; size: -; V: TRBV4-2
CDR3: CASRFLQGAGGELFF; DNA: TGTGCCAGCCGATTTCTACAGGGGGCCGGCGGGGAGCTGTTTTTT; D: TRBD1; J: TRBJ2-2; size: -; V: TRBV2
CDR3: CASWGEGTYEQYF; DNA: TGTGCCAGTTGGGGGGAGGGAACGTACGAGCAGTACTTC; D: TRBD2; J: TRBJ2-7; size: -; V: TRBV28
CDR3: CASSFGLPGEKLFF; DNA: TGCGCCAGCAGCTTTGGGCTCCCGGGGGAAAAACTGTTTTTT; D: -; J: TRBJ1-4; size: -; V: TRBV5-1
CDR3: CASSLGDSNSPLHF; DNA: TGTGCCAGCAGCTTAGGGGACTCAAATTCACCCCTCCACTTT; D: -; J: TRBJ1-6; size: -; V: TRBV11-2